These 15 T cell receptor beta chains share one sample of origin, sequenced in a study of graft-versus-host responses after intestinal transplantation. Their antigens remain unidentified. The repertoire was sequenced with immunoSEQ multiplex PCR; TCRdb's copy has only in-frame clones and lacks some. This table has 80,000 to 100,000 clones, roughly 89% appearing once. Sequencing was performed on unstimulated CD4+ T cells sorted from spleen or lymph node cells, taken before intestinal transplant. These receptors originate from a human donor who received an intestinal transplant.

The gene calls are TRBV19 and TRBJ2-7; 9 nucleotides agree with TRBD2. Per the germline V gene, CDR1 is LNHDA and CDR2 is SQIVND (reference sequence). This CDR3 is built from 16 residues. V shed 3 bases and J 6 bases; nucleotides not matched to a gene: 12. CDR3 sequence: CASSIVMASGIFEQYF. In DNA form, the CDR3 reads TGTGCCAGTAGTATCGTGATGGCTAGCGGGATATTCGAGCAGTACTTC.

A word on this clone: Other DNA sequences in the sample encode the same CDR3. The chain joins TRBV5-1 to TRBJ1-2, with 9 bases matching TRBD1. CDR1 is SGHRS and CDR2 is YFSETQ in the germline V gene. Losses at the gene ends were 4 bases for V and 3 bases for J; bases not matched to a gene: 4. This CDR3 has 14 residues. The CDR3 coding sequence is TGCGCCAGCAGCCTGGGACAGGGAGACTATGGCTACACCTTC. It translates to CASSLGQGDYGYTF.

The chain is built from TRBV28 and TRBJ2-7; D is undetermined. Germline CDR1 is MDHEN and CDR2 is SYDVKM. The CDR3 is 13 residues long. V shed 5 bases and J shed 5 bases, with 13 bases lying between them. The CDR3 sequence is CASSTSLADEQYF. The CDR3 DNA reads as TGTGCCAGCAGTACGTCCTTGGCCGACGAGCAGTACTTC.

J is TRBJ2-3 and V is TRBV28, with a weak D call TRBD2 (5 bases). Germline loops: CDR1 MDHEN, CDR2 SYDVKM. The CDR3 runs to 12 residues. V dropped 5 bases and J dropped 7 bases, with 10 bases sitting between them. The CDR3 region has the DNA TGTGCCAGCAGTGCCGGGGAGTATACGCAGTATTTT. Its protein product is CASSAGEYTQYF.

The CDR3 reads CASKKGVGVSGELFF. The CDR3 DNA sequence: TGTGCCAGCAAGAAGGGGGTGGGGGTTAGCGGGGAGCTGTTTTTT. The V and J genes are TRBV2 and TRBJ2-2, with D possibly being TRBD1 (6 bases). CDR1 and CDR2 from the germline V gene are SNHLY and FYNNEI. This CDR3 is 15 amino acids long. V gave up 7 bases and J gave up 7 bases, with 19 bases separating them.

The J gene is TRBJ2-7, the V gene TRBV6-1, with TRBD2 matching 10 bases. There are 16 residues in the CDR3. V shed 4 bases and J 4 bases; nucleotides not matched to a gene: 10. Germline V gene lookup returns CDR1 MNHNS and CDR2 SASEGT. The CDR3 protein is CASSAKGAGGPYEQYF. In DNA form, the CDR3 reads TGTGCCAGCAGTGCCAAGGGAGCGGGAGGGCCGTACGAGCAGTACTTC.

This clone was detected a few times. J is TRBJ1-5 and V is TRBV19; TRBD1 aligns across 9 bases. The CDR3 spans 14 residues. After removal of 6 bases from V and 6 bases from J, the junction contained 6 bases not matched to a gene. Germline V gene data show CDR1 as LNHDA and CDR2 as SQIVND (reference sequence). CDR3 DNA: TGTGCCAGTAGCCGGACAGGGGCAAGTCAGCCCCAGCATTTT. This codes for CASSRTGASQPQHF.

J is TRBJ2-5 and V is TRBV6-1; TRBD1 matches 7 bases. The CDR3 is 13 amino acids. Germline V gene data show CDR1 as MNHNS and CDR2 as SASEGT. The V gene end was trimmed by 8 bases and the J gene end by 4 bases; junction bases not matched to a gene: 7. CDR3 loop: CASFRQGRETQYF. The CDR3, as DNA: TGTGCCAGCTTCCGACAGGGCAGAGAGACCCAGTACTTC.

Here the CDR3 DNA reads TGTGCCAGCAGTTACCTGGGGAGGGCGGGGGTGCGTGGCTACACCTTC. This gives the protein CASSYLGRAGVRGYTF. This chain links TRBV6-6 with TRBJ1-2, with D maybe TRBD1 (5 bases). V gave up 2 bases and J gave up 7 bases, with 20 bases separating them. The CDR3 is 16 amino acids. Germline CDR1 is MNHNY and CDR2 is SVGAGI (reference sequence).

The chain carries TRBV7-6 and TRBJ2-5; 11 nucleotides agree with TRBD1. Germline V gene sequence: CDR1 SGHVS, CDR2 FNYEAQ. Trimming took 3 bases from V and 5 from J; bases not matched to a gene: 5. CDR3 size: 15 residues. CDR3 bases: TGTGCCAGCAGCTTCCGGACAGGGGGCGGGGAGACCCAGTACTTC. It translates to CASSFRTGGGETQYF.

V gene TRBV28 combines with J gene TRBJ2-7; D gene unclear. The germline V and J ends were trimmed by 6 bases and 3 bases, with 3 bases remaining between them. CDR1 is MDHEN and CDR2 is SYDVKM in the germline V gene. CDR3 size: 10 residues. CDR3 residues: CASSGYEQYF. The CDR3 nucleotides are TGTGCCAGCAGCGGCTACGAGCAGTACTTC.

The V and J genes are TRBV14 and TRBJ2-5; a possible D gene is TRBD2 (6 bases). CDR1 is SGHDN and CDR2 is FVKESK in the germline V gene. This CDR3 is built from 13 residues. Trimming took off 4 bases at V and 5 bases at J, with 11 bases between the two ends. CDR3 in amino acids: CASSPGLRETQYF. The CDR3 DNA follows: TGTGCCAGCAGCCCAGGACTACGGGAGACCCAGTACTTC.

The V and J genes are TRBV2 and TRBJ2-1; 7 bases line up with TRBD2. Germline V lookup: CDR1 SNHLY, CDR2 FYNNEI. This CDR3 contains 13 residues. V dropped 6 bases and J dropped 9; count of bases not matched to a gene: 8. The CDR3 DNA sequence: TGTGCCAGCAGCGCCCCTACGGGAGGTGAGCAGTTCTTC. It yields the protein CASSAPTGGEQFF.

The chain is built from TRBV28 and TRBJ1-2, with unresolved D. The CDR3 covers 11 residues. CDR1 MDHEN and CDR2 SYDVKM come from the germline V gene. Trimming took 11 bases from V and 4 from J, leaving 11 bases between them. CDR3 residues: CAVEVVYGYTF. The CDR3 region has the DNA TGTGCCGTGGAGGTGGTCTATGGCTACACCTTC.

Only a few counts were recorded for this clone. CDR3 in amino acids: CASSALGSDRVGNTIYF. In nucleotides, the CDR3 is TGTGCCAGCAGCGCGCTAGGTTCGGACAGGGTAGGAAACACCATATATTTT. The chain links TRBV9 to TRBJ1-3; TRBD1 matches at 8 bases. From germline, CDR1 is SGDLS and CDR2 YYNGEE. J lost 4 bases, V lost 3 bases, and 12 bases had no gene match. This CDR3 region has 17 residues.